These 11 T cell receptor beta chains originate from one sample sequenced in a study of T cells in Graves' hyperthyroidism and ophthalmopathy. The source material, RNA transcripts, was used to amplify TCR beta CDR3 regions. First-round RT-PCR of the TCR CDR3 relied on the HTBI primer set. TCRdb re-called the multiplex PCR reads with MiXCR, one entry per CDR3 protein. The profile shows fewer than 450,000 distinct CDR3 sequences, around 15% of them singletons. The sequenced sample was blood. These receptors came from a man in his fifties or sixties with Graves' ophthalmopathy.

This chain joins TRBV5-1 and TRBJ2-7; possibly TRBD2 for D (5 bases). The ends were cut back, 4 bases at V and 1 base at J, with 12 bases in the middle. The CDR3 extends over 14 amino acids. Germline V lookup: CDR1 SGHRS, CDR2 YFSETQ. DNA for the CDR3: TGCGCCAGCAGCGCGGACGGGAAATCCTACGAGCAGTACTTC. It translates to CASSADGKSYEQYF.

This clonotype was seen repeatedly, ten times or more. The rearrangement joins TRBV7-9 to TRBJ2-7; no definite D call. CDR1 SEHNR and CDR2 FQNEAQ come from the germline V gene (reference sequence). The CDR3 sequence is 15 residues long. Trimming took 6 bases from V and 1 from J, leaving 16 bases between them. The CDR3 loop reads CASRVRAPSSYEQYF. In DNA form, the CDR3 reads TGTGCCAGCAGGGTCCGGGCCCCGTCATCCTACGAGCAGTACTTC.

The table lists this clonotype with many counts. V usage is TRBV6-4 and J usage is TRBJ2-5; 7 positions match TRBD1. The germline V gene encodes CDR1 MRHNA and CDR2 SNTAGT. J lost 2 bases, V lost 6 bases, and 9 bases had no gene match. The CDR3 consists of 15 residues. The DNA of the CDR3 is TGTGCCAGCAGCGAGGTGGCGACAGGGCAAGAGACCCAGTACTTC. This translates into CASSEVATGQETQYF.

This clonotype was counted many times. The chain joins TRBV12-3 or TRBV12-4 to TRBJ2-1, with 10 bases aligning to TRBD2. With 1 base clipped from V and 6 bases from J, the junction kept 9 bases outside the gene matches. The CDR3 loop spans 17 amino acids. The CDR3 DNA reads as TGTGCCAGCAGTTTAGTACGCCTAGCGGGAGTCGGCAATGAGCAGTTCTTC. Translating gives CASSLVRLAGVGNEQFF.

This clonotype was counted ten times or more. The chain combines TRBV20-1 with TRBJ2-3; 9 bases fit TRBD2. The CDR3 loop spans 16 amino acids. Unmatched junction bases numbered 7, after V lost 3 bases and J lost 0 bases. Per the germline V gene, CDR1 is DFQATT and CDR2 is SNEGSKA (reference sequence). The CDR3 coding sequence is TGCAGTGCTAGCCCCCCTAGCGGGGTAAGCACAGATACGCAGTATTTT. Protein: CSASPPSGVSTDTQYF.

This rearrangement joins TRBV9 to TRBJ2-5; the D is unclear. The ends were cut back, 0 bases at V and 4 bases at J, with 10 bases in the middle. The germline V gene encodes CDR1 SGDLS and CDR2 YYNGEE. The CDR3 spans 14 residues. In nucleotides, the CDR3 is TGTGCCAGCAGCGTAGGGTTGGTTTCAGAGACCCAGTACTTC. Amino acid sequence: CASSVGLVSETQYF.

This clonotype was counted ten times or more. This sequence joins TRBV20-1 and TRBJ1-5; 7 nucleotides align to TRBD1. CDR1 is DFQATT, CDR2 SNEGSKA, per germline (reference sequence). This CDR3 comprises 15 residues. J lost 0 bases, V lost 6 bases, and 8 bases had no gene match. The CDR3: CSAVHGTDSNQPQHF. The CDR3, as DNA: TGCAGTGCAGTTCATGGGACAGATAGCAATCAGCCCCAGCATTTT.

This clonotype was detected ten times or more. The rearrangement joins TRBV28 to TRBJ2-3; 12 nucleotides agree with TRBD2. V was pared by 7 bases and J by 4 bases, with 9 bases of the junction left unmatched. Per the germline V gene, CDR1 is MDHEN and CDR2 is SYDVKM. The CDR3 sequence is 16 residues long. The CDR3 loop is CASISRLAGVSDTQYF. CDR3 nucleotides: TGTGCCAGCATCTCGCGACTAGCGGGAGTATCAGATACGCAGTATTTT.

This sequence joins TRBV30 and TRBJ2-1; the match to TRBD2 covers 9 bases. CDR3 length equals 16 residues. In germline, CDR1 is GTSNPN, CDR2 SVGIG (reference sequence). Unmatched junction bases numbered 15, after V lost 1 base and J lost 11 bases. The CDR3 DNA is TGTGCCTGGAGTGCCGTTTTTGCGGGAGGGGCGGGTCAGCAGTTCTTC. As protein: CAWSAVFAGGAGQQFF.

This clonotype was detected ten times or more. The chain employs TRBV2 and TRBJ1-5, with 7 nucleotides matching TRBD1. The CDR3 is made up of 13 amino acids. Trimming at V came to 8 bases and at J to 5 bases, leaving 6 bases not matched to a gene. Germline V gives CDR1 SNHLY, CDR2 FYNNEI. For the CDR3, the DNA is TGTGCCAGCGGAAGGGACAGAGATCAGCCCCAGCATTTT. This sequence encodes CASGRDRDQPQHF.

This clonotype was found many times. The chain employs TRBV27 and TRBJ2-2; 7 bases line up with TRBD2. V lost 7 bases and J lost 1; bases outside the gene matches: 9. The CDR3 covers 16 residues. Germline assignment: CDR1 MNHEY and CDR2 SMNVEV (reference sequence). CDR3 sequence reads: CASTSPGTKNTGELFF. The CDR3 nucleotides are TGTGCCAGCACATCCCCCGGGACTAAGAACACCGGGGAGCTGTTTTTT.